This T cell receptor (beta chain) appears in the sequencing data of a study of shared clonotypes between healthy human individuals. Germline assignment: CDR1 SGHAT and CDR2 FQNNGV. This CDR3 is built from 14 residues. Trimming took off 0 bases at V and 0 bases at J, with 6 bases between the two ends. The table lists this clone with a count of one. As yet, its antigen is unknown. Sequencing used immunoSEQ multiplex PCR; TCRdb keeps in-frame clones, though not all of them. The top ten hold 15% to 20% of the sample, which has around 320,000 clones, around 87% seen once. General study points: Naive subsets generally exceeded memory subsets in estimated richness. The naive CD4 repertoires of a handful of donors were compared, and around 5% of clonotypes were shared.

This chain uses TRBV11-2 with TRBJ2-7; no reliable D call. This clonotype originated in a man aged 18-30 years in good health. The specimen sequenced was memory CD8+ T cells sorted from blood. The sample's subset: CD45RO+ cells pooled with CCR7-negative TemRA cells. The CDR3 is CASSLDPSSYEQYF. CDR3 coding DNA: TGTGCCAGCAGCTTAGACCCGAGCTCCTACGAGCAGTACTTC. Drawing the rest from reference TRBV11-2 and TRBJ2-7, the complete variable domain is EAGVAQSPRYKIIEKRQSVAFWCNPISGHATLYWYQQILGQGPKLLIQFQNNGVVDDSQLPKDRFSAERLKGVDSTLKIQPAKLEDSAVYLCASSLDPSSYEQYFGPGTRLTVT.